What follows are 11 T cell receptor beta chains derived from one specimen sequenced in a study of Ad26.COV2.S vaccination and SARS-CoV-2 variants (dated by TCRdb to the early 2020s). Library creation used the immunoSEQ multiplex PCR assay. TCRdb holds this immuneACCESS table with in-frame rearrangements only. Some clones are missing; in checked studies, unresolved V genes explain under half, and the rest has no known cause. In this sample the table shows 300,000 to 350,000 clones, around 89% of which occur a single time. Under 6% of the sample is taken by the ten largest. The treatment or condition label on this specimen signifies: 19 received Ad26.COV2.S at low or high dose, single or two shots; several received placebo; per-sample allocation not given. Repertoires of vaccine and placebo recipients were sequenced from samples taken on day 63 after the first injection. The sample here was peripheral blood, taken in a trial of Ad26.COV2.S vaccine versus placebo. These receptors were obtained from a person between 18 and 59 years old who received the Ad26.COV2.S COVID-19 vaccine or a placebo.

This chain links TRBV13 with TRBJ2-7, with TRBD2 matching 8 bases. The CDR3 covers 15 residues. The junction had 8 bases not matched to a gene; V was cut back by 5 bases and J by 2 bases. Germline lookup yields CDR1 PRHDT and CDR2 FYEKMQ (reference sequence). CDR3 region: CASSLRGGPAYEQYF. The CDR3 region has the DNA TGTGCCAGCAGCCTCCGGGGGGGGCCAGCCTACGAGCAGTACTTC.

CDR3 sequence reads: CASSLDRAYEQYF. CDR3 nucleotides: TGTGCCAGCAGCTTGGACAGGGCCTACGAGCAGTACTTC. The J gene is TRBJ2-7, the V gene TRBV5-4, with D perhaps TRBD1 (6 bases). Germline V CDR1 and CDR2: SGHNT, YYREEE (reference sequence). This CDR3 is 13 amino acids long. The V gene lost 0 bases and the J gene lost 2 bases, with 6 bases spanning the gap.

The V call is TRBV5-6, the J call TRBJ2-3; 11 bases fit TRBD2. Germline V gene data show CDR1 as SGHDT and CDR2 as YYEEEE. V dropped 4 bases and J dropped 5; count of bases not matched to a gene: 9. The CDR3 length is 16 residues. The CDR3 protein is CASSISGRVFVDTQYF. The CDR3 nucleotides read TGTGCCAGCAGCATTAGCGGGAGGGTCTTTGTAGATACGCAGTATTTT.

The J gene is TRBJ1-2, the V gene TRBV19; TRBD1 matches 11 bases. Per the germline V gene, CDR1 is LNHDA and CDR2 is SQIVND (reference sequence). This CDR3 comprises 15 residues. The V segment lost 5 bases and the J segment 4 bases; nucleotides outside the gene matches: 6. The CDR3 loop is CASSPGTGGVYGYTF. DNA of the CDR3: TGTGCCAGTAGTCCCGGGACAGGGGGAGTCTATGGCTACACCTTC.

V usage is TRBV7-9 and J usage is TRBJ2-7; D perhaps matches TRBD1 (6 bases). V lost 6 bases, J lost 2 bases, and 14 bases lay in between. Germline loops: CDR1 SEHNR, CDR2 FQNEAQ (reference sequence). The CDR3 contains 14 residues. The DNA for the CDR3 is TGTGCCAGCAGTCATGGGGGACAAACCTACGAGCAGTACTTC. It yields the protein CASSHGGQTYEQYF.

V usage is TRBV14 and J usage is TRBJ2-5, with D perhaps TRBD2 (5 bases). In germline, CDR1 is SGHDN, CDR2 FVKESK. Trimming removed 4 bases at V and 5 bases at J, with 17 bases between. The CDR3 consists of 15 residues. The CDR3 sequence is CASSPSYGIDETQYF. The DNA for the CDR3 is TGTGCCAGCAGCCCCTCTTACGGGATCGATGAGACCCAGTACTTC.

This clone showed up just once. The gene calls are TRBV7-2 and TRBJ2-1; D is perhaps TRBD1 (6 bases). The CDR3 has 13 residues. Trimming removed 6 bases at V and 8 bases at J, with 14 bases between. The germline V gene encodes CDR1 SGHTA and CDR2 FQGNSA. The CDR3 coding sequence is TGTGCCAGCAGTCAAAACGGACAGTATGAGCAGTTCTTC. Translating it yields CASSQNGQYEQFF.

The rearrangement uses TRBV6-5 and TRBJ2-1, with D tentatively TRBD2 (5 bases). Trimming removed 2 bases from V and 10 bases from J, with 15 bases in between. This CDR3 spans 14 amino acids. From germline, CDR1 is MNHEY and CDR2 SVGAGI. The CDR3 DNA follows: TGTGCCAGCAGTTACCTGGCCCCCCGAGGGGAGCAGTTCTTC. Translating it yields CASSYLAPRGEQFF.

The J gene is TRBJ2-5, the V gene TRBV5-6, with TRBD2 matching over 12 bases. This CDR3 has 15 amino acids. J lost 5 bases, V lost 3 bases, and 5 bases had no gene match. Germline assignment: CDR1 SGHDT and CDR2 YYEEEE. The CDR3 DNA sequence: TGTGCCAGCAGCTATTCCGGACTAGCGGGGGAGACCCAGTACTTC. Translating gives CASSYSGLAGETQYF.

The V call is TRBV18, the J call TRBJ2-1, with 9 bases fitting TRBD1. CDR3 size: 16 residues. With V trimmed by 5 bases and J by 1 base, 6 bases remained unmatched. Germline assignment: CDR1 KGHSH and CDR2 LQKENI. This CDR3 reads CASSRLGQGSYNEQFF. In DNA form, the CDR3 reads TGTGCCAGCTCAAGATTAGGACAGGGGTCCTACAATGAGCAGTTCTTC.

V usage is TRBV3-1 (or the pseudogene TRBV3-2) and J usage is TRBJ1-3, with D maybe TRBD1 (5 bases). V was pared by 6 bases and J by 0 bases, with 12 bases between. CDR3 size: 15 residues. Germline V gene sequence: CDR1 LGHDT, CDR2 YNNKEL (reference sequence). CDR3 sequence (DNA): TGTGCCAGCAGTCCGGGACGGACCTCTGGAAACACCATATATTTT. Encoded protein: CASSPGRTSGNTIYF.